The next 29 T cell receptor beta chains were all read from a single sample in a study of blood T cells in healthy people across ages. Combining a sample-barcoded 5' primer with a J-beta primer mix, a second PCR ran for about 7 to 11 cycles. MiXCR, applied by TCRdb to the 5' RACE reads, yields one record per CDR3 protein. The data hold hundreds of thousands of distinct CDR3 sequences, with around a fifth observed a single time. Sequenced sample: blood. The receptor source for this set is a man aged 70-80 years in good health.

A few counts support this clonotype. V gene TRBV25-1 combines with J gene TRBJ2-2; 7 bases line up with TRBD1. CDR1 and CDR2 from the germline V gene are MGHDK and SYGVNS. J gave up 3 bases and V 5 bases, and 6 bases lay outside the gene matches. The CDR3 sequence is 15 residues long. CDR3 nucleotides: TGTGCCAGCAGTCCCATCACAGGGGACACCGGGGAGCTGTTTTTT. Protein sequence: CASSPITGDTGELFF.

DNA of the CDR3: TGTGCCAGCAGCCAAGCCGGGAGTTCTGGGGCCAACGTCCTGACTTTC. Its protein product is CASSQAGSSGANVLTF. The chain combines TRBV4-2 with TRBJ2-6, with D possibly TRBD2 on 6 matching bases. Germline CDR1 is LGHNA and CDR2 is YNFKEQ. The CDR3 runs 16 residues. Trimming stripped 1 base from V and 1 base from J, with 8 bases between.

In its sample, this clonotype was seen a few times. The chain is built from TRBV29-1 and TRBJ2-3; D might be TRBD2 (5 bases). The CDR3 contains 13 residues. The germline V gene encodes CDR1 SQVTM and CDR2 ANQGSEA. The CDR3 nucleotides are TGCAGTCCTCGCCGAGCGGGCACAGATACGCAGTATTTT. As protein: CSPRRAGTDTQYF.

The rearrangement uses TRBV28 and TRBJ2-3; 7 positions agree with TRBD1. V gave up 3 bases and J gave up 2 bases; unmatched junction bases: 8. The CDR3 runs to 16 residues. Germline V CDR1 and CDR2: MDHEN, SYDVKM. The CDR3 here is CASSFPKQGFTDTQYF. The CDR3 region has the DNA TGTGCCAGCAGTTTCCCCAAACAGGGGTTCACAGATACGCAGTATTTT.

With regard to this clonotype: This could be a read error, since a much larger clone is one nucleotide away. The V gene is TRBV6-2 or TRBV6-3, the J gene TRBJ1-1, with TRBD1 matching over 7 bases. The CDR3 is 13 residues long. Losses at the gene ends were 5 bases for V and 4 bases for J; bases not matched to a gene: 4. Per the germline V gene, CDR1 is MNHEY and CDR2 is SVGEGT. The CDR3 spells CASSRSGGTEAFF. The DNA of the CDR3 is TGTGCCAGCAGTCGATCAGGGGGCACTGAAGCTTTCTTT.

This clonotype was detected ten times or more. The chain links TRBV2 to TRBJ2-1; D uncertain. Germline CDR1 and CDR2: SNHLY and FYNNEI. CDR3 length: 12 residues. V gave up 5 bases and J gave up 3 bases, with 5 bases separating them. CDR3 sequence reads: CASSWDYNEQFF. The CDR3 nucleotides are TGTGCCAGCAGTTGGGACTACAATGAGCAGTTCTTC.

The rearrangement uses TRBV12-3 or TRBV12-4 and TRBJ1-6, with TRBD1 matching over 7 bases. The CDR3 runs to 13 residues. Trimming took 6 bases from V and 10 from J; bases not matched to a gene: 6. This chain's CDR3 is CASRATGESPLHF. The CDR3 DNA sequence: TGTGCCAGCAGAGCCACAGGGGAGTCACCCCTCCACTTT.

V usage is TRBV15 and J usage is TRBJ2-5; D possibly corresponds to TRBD1 (6 bases). The V gene's germline CDR1 is LNHNV and CDR2 YYDKDF (reference sequence). The CDR3 length is 14 residues. V lost 3 bases and J lost 2, with 10 bases in between. The CDR3 nucleotides read TGTGCCACCAGCAGCGACACAGGGCAAGAGACCCAGTACTTC. Encoded protein: CATSSDTGQETQYF.

V gene TRBV24-1 combines with J gene TRBJ1-2; 8 bases agree with TRBD1. The junction had 5 bases not matched to a gene; V was cut back by 4 bases and J by 5 bases. There are 14 residues in the CDR3. Per germline, CDR1 KGHDR and CDR2 SFDVKD. The CDR3, as DNA: TGTGCCACCAGTGACCTGGACAGGGATTATGGCTACACCTTC. Its translation is CATSDLDRDYGYTF.

In this sample, this clonotype turned up a few times. V and J are TRBV9 and TRBJ2-5, with 11 bases fitting TRBD1. The J call is uncertain, as TRBJ2-1 better fits the DNA end. The CDR3 runs 15 residues. The germline gives CDR1 SGDLS, CDR2 YYNGEE. For the CDR3, the DNA is TGTGCCAGCAGCGCGCTCCCCGGGACAGGGGGAGAGCAGTTCTTC. Its translation is CASSALPGTGGEQFF.

This chain links TRBV20-1 with TRBJ2-7; D ambiguous. The germline gives CDR1 DFQATT, CDR2 SNEGSKA (reference sequence). There are 15 residues in the CDR3. V lost 0 bases and J lost 8, with 20 bases in between. CDR3 in amino acids: CSARDVDLAGLKQYF. Written as DNA, the CDR3 is TGCAGTGCTAGAGATGTGGATCTGGCAGGCTTAAAGCAGTACTTC.

Only a few counts were recorded for this clonotype. At one end, the junction sequence differs from germline, possibly due to a read error. The V and J genes are TRBV5-6 and TRBJ1-3, with TRBD1 matching over 7 bases. The CDR3 runs 15 residues. CDR1 is SGHDT and CDR2 is YYEEEE in the germline V gene. The CDR3 DNA reads as TGTGCCAGCAGCTTGGGGACAGGCTCTGGAAACGCCATATATTTT. This translates into CASSLGTGSGNAIYF.

J is TRBJ1-2 and V is TRBV20-1; D unresolved. Germline CDR1 DFQATT, CDR2 SNEGSKA (reference sequence). The CDR3 spans 13 residues. V was cut by 5 bases and J by 1 base, with 11 bases left in between. In DNA form, the CDR3 reads TGCAGTGCTTCCAACCCCCATAACTATGGCTACACCTTC. Amino acids: CSASNPHNYGYTF.

The rearrangement links TRBV7-6 to TRBJ2-7, with D perhaps TRBD2 (5 bases). The V gene lost 4 bases and the J gene lost 0 bases, with 16 bases spanning the gap. Germline CDR1 reads SGHVS; CDR2 reads FNYEAQ. CDR3 size: 16 residues. The CDR3 reads CASSSTTPGNSYEQYF. The CDR3 DNA reads as TGTGCCAGCAGCTCCACGACACCGGGGAACTCCTACGAGCAGTACTTC. Based on the CDR3 plus reference TRBV7-6 and TRBJ2-7, the full variable domain is GAGVSQSPRYKVTKRGQDVALRCDPISGHVSLYWYRQALGQGPEFLTYFNYEAQQDKSGLPNDRFSAERPEGSISTLTIQRTEQRDSAMYRCASSSTTPGNSYEQYFGPGTRLTVT.

In its sample, this clonotype was seen a few times. Here the CDR3 reads CASRSVSATNEKLFF. CDR3 DNA sequence: TGTGCCAGCAGGAGCGTAAGCGCAACTAATGAAAAACTGTTTTTT. The chain has TRBV27 and TRBJ1-4, with D unresolved. CDR3 length equals 15 residues. Deletions cut 6 bases from V and 0 bases from J, with 11 bases between. Germline V gene data show CDR1 as MNHEY and CDR2 as SMNVEV (reference sequence).

This clonotype has a handful of counts. The rearrangement joins TRBV7-3 to TRBJ1-6; D perhaps matches TRBD1 (6 bases). Looked up from germline, CDR1 is SGHTA and CDR2 is FQGTGA. V was trimmed by 0 bases and J by 3 bases, leaving 9 bases between them. The CDR3 extends over 16 amino acids. The CDR3 here is CASSLTGTLYNSPLHF. DNA for the CDR3: TGTGCCAGCAGCTTAACCGGGACACTCTATAATTCACCCCTCCACTTT.

This clonotype was counted only a few times. The CDR3 nucleotides are TGCAGTGCTAGAGATGACAGGGGGCCTGGGGCCAACGTCCTGACTTTC. Protein product: CSARDDRGPGANVLTF. The V call is TRBV20-1, the J call TRBJ2-6, with 10 bases matching TRBD1. Per the germline V gene, CDR1 is DFQATT and CDR2 is SNEGSKA (reference sequence). The CDR3 is made up of 16 amino acids. V trimming: 0 bases; J trimming: 2 bases; junction bases outside the gene matches: 1.

This clonotype came up a few times. This chain uses TRBV4-1 with TRBJ2-5, with unresolved D. The DNA matches TRBJ2-7 better at its end, which makes the J call doubtful. The germline CDR1 and CDR2 sequences are MGHRA and YSYEKL. The CDR3 runs 13 residues. Written as DNA, the CDR3 is TGCGCCAGCAGCCAGACCCATTTTGACGAGCAGTACTTC. Protein product: CASSQTHFDEQYF.

This clonotype was counted between two and nine times. The chain recombines TRBV7-9 with TRBJ1-1, with D possibly TRBD1 on 5 matching bases. V gave up 2 bases and J gave up 5 bases, with 12 bases separating them. In germline, CDR1 is SEHNR, CDR2 FQNEAQ (reference sequence). CDR3 size: 14 residues. The CDR3 sequence: CASSLLGAQTEAFF. For the CDR3, the DNA is TGTGCCAGCAGCTTACTCGGGGCGCAAACTGAAGCTTTCTTT.

The gene calls are TRBV7-2 and TRBJ2-3; 7 bases are a match to TRBD2. V lost 3 bases to trimming and J lost 2 bases; unmatched junction nucleotides: 5. Per the germline V gene, CDR1 is SGHTA and CDR2 is FQGNSA. The CDR3 is made up of 15 amino acids. As DNA, the CDR3 is TGTGCCAGCAGCTTTCCAGCGGGATTCACAGATACGCAGTATTTT. Its translation is CASSFPAGFTDTQYF.

This chain connects TRBV11-2 to TRBJ2-1, with D possibly TRBD2 on 5 matching bases. Germline CDR1 reads SGHAT; CDR2 reads FQNNGV. Trimming took 3 bases from V and 6 from J, leaving 15 bases between them. The CDR3 contains 15 residues. The CDR3 DNA reads TGTGCCAGCAGCTTTAATCGGGAAACGGGCAATGAGCAGTTCTTC. Translated, it gives CASSFNRETGNEQFF.

The chain combines TRBV9 with TRBJ2-5; TRBD2 might be the D (5 bases). The J call may be in error: the DNA end matches TRBJ2-7 better. Looked up from germline, CDR1 is SGDLS and CDR2 is YYNGEE. The CDR3 consists of 16 residues. The CDR3 DNA sequence: TGTGCCAGCAGCGTAGCTCCGGACTCGCAAACCTACGAGCAGTACTTC. It specifies CASSVAPDSQTYEQYF.

This clonotype was seen only a few times. The rearrangement joins TRBV20-1 to TRBJ2-5, with D possibly being TRBD1 (7 bases). TRBJ2-1 explains the end of the DNA better; the J call may be wrong. In germline, CDR1 is DFQATT, CDR2 SNEGSKA (reference sequence). The CDR3 consists of 15 residues. As DNA, the CDR3 is TGCAGTGCTAGTGGGGGGCCAGGGGGACGTGATGAGCAGTTCTTC. This encodes CSASGGPGGRDEQFF.

This chain joins TRBV12-3 or TRBV12-4 and TRBJ2-7; maybe TRBD2 (5 bases). This CDR3 spans 15 amino acids. Trimming pared 4 bases from V and 2 bases from J, leaving 15 bases between. As DNA, the CDR3 is TGTGCCAGCAGTTCTCGGGGTCAAGGGACCTACGAGCAGTACTTC. Its protein product is CASSSRGQGTYEQYF.

This clonotype came up many times. This chain joins TRBV3-1 and TRBJ2-7; 7 bases are a match to TRBD1. The CDR3 sequence is 16 residues long. With 3 bases clipped from V and 1 base from J, the junction kept 9 bases outside the gene matches. Germline V gene sequence: CDR1 LGHDT, CDR2 YNNKEL (reference sequence). The CDR3 is CASSQTPGQTSYEQYF. CDR3 coding DNA: TGTGCCAGCAGCCAGACCCCGGGACAGACTTCCTACGAGCAGTACTTC.

V gene TRBV13 combines with J gene TRBJ2-5; 7 positions agree with TRBD1. The CDR3 loop spans 15 amino acids. Germline V lookup: CDR1 PRHDT, CDR2 FYEKMQ (reference sequence). V lost 5 bases, J lost 7 bases, and 13 bases stayed unmatched. DNA for the CDR3: TGTGCCAGCAGCGCCCGACAGGGAAAGTATGTGACCCAGTACTTC. Translating gives CASSARQGKYVTQYF. The full variable domain, completed using reference TRBV13 and TRBJ2-5, is AAGVIQSPRHLIKEKRETATLKCYPIPRHDTVYWYQQGPGQDPQFLISFYEKMQSDKGSIPDRFSAQQFSDYHSELNMSSLELGDSALYFCASSARQGKYVTQYFGPGTRLLVL.

This clonotype was counted between two and nine times. The V call is TRBV7-2, the J call TRBJ2-5; TRBD1 aligns across 9 bases. Matching the DNA end better, TRBJ2-7 makes the J call doubtful. Looked up from germline, CDR1 is SGHTA and CDR2 is FQGNSA. This CDR3 is 15 amino acids long. CDR3 DNA: TGTGCCAGCAGCTTTTTGGGGACAGGGAGTAACGAGCAGTACTTC. Its translation: CASSFLGTGSNEQYF.

This clonotype has a handful of counts. V usage is TRBV12-3 or TRBV12-4 and J usage is TRBJ2-7; D gene ambiguous. The CDR3 covers 15 residues. Trimming took 6 bases from V and 3 from J, leaving 18 bases between them. Here the CDR3 reads CASRSAGAVGYEQYF. As DNA, the CDR3 is TGTGCCAGCAGAAGTGCAGGTGCCGTAGGCTACGAGCAGTACTTC.

The genes are TRBV29-1 and TRBJ2-1, with D unresolved. Trimming removed 5 bases at V and 0 bases at J, with 11 bases between. This CDR3 has 14 residues. Looked up from germline, CDR1 is SQVTM and CDR2 is ANQGSEA. This CDR3 reads CSVNETPSYNEQFF. The CDR3 region has the DNA TGCAGCGTTAATGAGACCCCCTCCTACAATGAGCAGTTCTTC.